This T cell receptor beta chain comes out of a study of blood T cells in healthy people across ages. This clonotype was counted only a few times. No antigen is known for it. Germline lookup yields CDR1 MNHNY and CDR2 SVGAGI (reference sequence). V was cut by 0 bases and J by 7 bases, with 15 bases left in between. This CDR3 has 15 amino acids. A second roughly 7 to 11 cycle PCR used barcoded and J-beta primers. From each sample, at least 2.5 million paired-end reads containing CDR3 were obtained. MiXCR was run by TCRdb on the 5' RACE reads, yielding one entry per CDR3 protein. This table has more than 600,000 distinct CDR3 sequences, more than 20% appearing once. General study findings and limits: Estimates of diversity drawn from one million T cells were considered underestimates.

Peripheral blood, roughly 9.1 milliliters per donor, was collected. These same data were also listed under a study on T cells of mothers and their children. As that report states: With unrelated pairs as the comparison, related mother-child pairs had a slightly higher overlap that was not significant.

The sequence was obtained from a boy aged 5-17 years in good health. The source material was blood. The J gene is TRBJ1-1, the V gene TRBV6-6; a possible D gene is TRBD1 (6 bases). The CDR3 nucleotides are TGTGCCAGCAGTTACTCTCAGGGGCCCGCTATTGAAGCTTTCTTT. Translated: CASSYSQGPAIEAFF.